The entry below describes one T cell receptor beta chain. Its antigen remains unidentified. This specimen belongs to a study of T-cell memory formation after mild COVID-19. 5'RACE with constant-segment primers yielded barcoded, UMI-tagged TCR alpha and TCR beta cDNA libraries. A single record per CDR3 protein comes from TCRdb applying MiXCR to the 5' RACE reads. The table includes around 110,000 distinct CDR3 sequences, about 15% detected once. Whole-study results and caveats: Later expanders leaned CD4+, whereas day 15 to 85 contracting clones were balanced CD4/CD8. Pre-infection memory contained some responding clones, which suggested that cross-reactive memory had joined.

This clonotype was sampled from a young man who had mild COVID-19 (a few samples of this study predate the infection). Cell type and time point are not known. The sequenced sample consisted of PBMCs or a T cell subset sorted from them (not recorded which).

CDR3 bases: TGTGCCAGCAGCTCCACCGCGGGGGGCCTAGATACGCAGTATTTT. Translating gives CASSSTAGGLDTQYF. The chain is built from TRBV7-3 and TRBJ2-3, with 8 positions matching TRBD2. With V trimmed by 4 bases and J by 5 bases, 8 bases remained unmatched. From germline, CDR1 is SGHTA and CDR2 FQGTGA. CDR3 size: 15 residues.